This TCR beta chain was captured in a study of shared clonotypes between healthy human individuals. V was trimmed by 4 bases and J by 4 bases, leaving 16 bases between them. The CDR3 length is 15 residues. Germline loops: CDR1 LNHDA, CDR2 SQIVND (reference sequence). The authors' processing: From ImmunoSEQ came sequences covering only the junction and carrying no quality scores, so filtering differed. Here immunoSEQ multiplex PCR was the method, and the copy in TCRdb shows in-frame clones only, minus some. The V and J calls and clone size come from that table; D and trimming were worked out from the DNA. The sample has over 2 million clones; about nine tenths are singletons.

This TCR derives from a man aged 18 to 30 in good health. Some clones in this sample may be carry-over from other donors' samples. Material: naive CD4+ T cells from PBMCs. Stated subset: CD45RA+ positively selected. The V and J genes are TRBV19 and TRBJ1-1; maybe TRBD1 (6 bases). This CDR3 reads CASSRGTPGSTEAFF. The CDR3, as DNA: TGTGCCAGTAGTAGAGGGACACCGGGAAGCACTGAAGCTTTCTTT.